The clone carrying this T cell receptor (beta chain) was counted many times. What it binds is unknown. Construction of TCR beta libraries was performed using quantitative 5'-RACE with molecular barcodes. A single record per CDR3 protein comes from TCRdb applying MiXCR to the 5' RACE reads. The repertoire holds approximately 220,000 distinct CDR3 sequences, roughly a tenth seen once, with over 20% in the top ten. The record originates from a study of CD8 T cells in ankylosing spondylitis. Study results and caveats: Characteristic of ankylosing spondylitis blood, it appeared, was a TCR beta motif comprising about eight highly homologous variants.

From germline, CDR1 is MGHDK and CDR2 SYGVNS. The CDR3 extends over 13 amino acids. J gave up 10 bases and V 5 bases, and 3 bases lay outside the gene matches. Sequencing input: blood, either unsorted or a sorted T cell fraction (not recorded which). The chain employs TRBV25-1 and TRBJ1-6; 9 bases are shared with TRBD1. The origin of this receptor is a male donor with ankylosing spondylitis or in good health (not recorded which). DNA for the CDR3: TGTGCCAGCAGTACAGGGGGCTACTCACCCCTCCACTTT. Protein sequence: CASSTGGYSPLHF.